The 10 T cell receptor beta chains below come from one sample, sequenced in a study of neoadjuvant nivolumab and ipilimumab in lung cancer. Here immunoSEQ multiplex PCR was the method, and the copy in TCRdb shows in-frame clones only, minus some. This repertoire shows tens of thousands of clones, 75% to 90% found once; its top ten account for about 3.6%. The source was peripheral blood, collected before neoadjuvant nivolumab, alone or with ipilimumab. Receptors originate from an adult with non-small cell lung cancer.

This clone was detected a few times. This chain uses TRBV7-3 with TRBJ2-1; weak D call: TRBD1 (6 bases). The CDR3 loop spans 13 amino acids. V gave up 3 bases and J gave up 9 bases, with 12 bases separating them. Germline-derived CDR1 and CDR2 are SGHTA and FQGTGA. CDR3 sequence: CASSFHREGEQFF. The DNA for the CDR3 is TGTGCCAGCAGCTTCCACAGGGAAGGTGAGCAGTTCTTC.

V usage is TRBV6-1 and J usage is TRBJ1-1, with D possibly being TRBD1 (6 bases). The CDR3 is made up of 15 amino acids. Germline V gene lookup returns CDR1 MNHNS and CDR2 SASEGT. With 2 bases removed from V and 5 bases from J, the gap between germline ends came to 15 bases. The CDR3 DNA is TGTGCCAGCAGTGAACTGGCAGACAGGAGAACTGAAGCTTTCTTT. Residues: CASSELADRRTEAFF.

In regard to this clone: The sample carries other DNA sequences with the same CDR3. The V gene is TRBV18, the J gene TRBJ2-7; D is perhaps TRBD2 (6 bases). The CDR3 totals 14 residues. V lost 3 bases to trimming and J lost 0 bases, with 9 bases between them. Germline CDR1 and CDR2: KGHSH and LQKENI. For the CDR3, the DNA is TGTGCCAGCTCACCCGGGACTGACTCCTACGAGCAGTACTTC. Its protein is CASSPGTDSYEQYF.

This clone has only a few counts. The rearrangement uses TRBV14 and TRBJ1-1, with D possibly TRBD1 on 5 matching bases. V was shortened by 4 bases and J by 8 bases, with 20 bases between the two germline ends. Germline CDR1 is SGHDN and CDR2 is FVKESK. This CDR3 comprises 15 residues. The CDR3 bases are TGTGCCAGCAGCCCACACGGGAGGGGCGTGGGCGAAGCTTTCTTT. This encodes CASSPHGRGVGEAFF.

The chain combines TRBV4-1 with TRBJ2-7; maybe TRBD2 (9 bases). CDR1 and CDR2 (germline): MGHRA, YSYEKL. The germline V and J ends were trimmed by 5 bases and 0 bases, with 26 bases remaining between them. CDR3 size: 19 residues. CDR3 protein: CASSSTGGKAGGISYEQYF. Here the CDR3 DNA reads TGCGCCAGCAGCTCCACAGGGGGAAAAGCGGGGGGCATCTCCTACGAGCAGTACTTC.

The chain combines TRBV4-2 with TRBJ2-1; maybe TRBD2 (6 bases). Germline V lookup: CDR1 LGHNA, CDR2 YNFKEQ. CDR3 length: 13 residues. Trimming shortened V by 0 bases and J by 10 bases, and 10 bases separated the two germline ends. CDR3 amino acids: CASSQERGREQFF. CDR3 sequence (DNA): TGTGCCAGCAGCCAAGAACGAGGGAGGGAGCAGTTCTTC.

This chain links TRBV7-9 with TRBJ1-1; perhaps TRBD1 as D (5 bases). Germline lookup yields CDR1 SEHNR and CDR2 FQNEAQ (reference sequence). V gave up 1 base and J gave up 0 bases, with 18 bases separating them. The CDR3 is 18 residues long. The CDR3 reads CASSLVGQGFWMNTEAFF. In DNA, the CDR3 is TGTGCCAGCAGCTTAGTGGGGCAGGGCTTTTGGATGAACACTGAAGCTTTCTTT.

The genes are TRBV6-5 and TRBJ1-3, with no clear D. Germline assignment: CDR1 MNHEY and CDR2 SVGAGI. The CDR3 length is 14 residues. Trimming took 5 bases from V and 1 from J, leaving 9 bases between them. The CDR3 region is CASSPQRSGNTIYF. As DNA, the CDR3 is TGTGCCAGCAGTCCACAGCGTTCTGGAAACACCATATATTTT.

CDR3 sequence reads: CASSLSRQRNTEAFF. The CDR3 DNA reads TGTGCCAGCAGCTTATCCCGACAGCGGAACACTGAAGCTTTCTTT. The rearrangement links TRBV7-8 to TRBJ1-1; D possibly corresponds to TRBD1 (5 bases). The CDR3 totals 15 residues. Trimming removed 2 bases at V and 1 base at J, with 11 bases between. The germline V gene has CDR1 SGHVS and CDR2 FQNEAQ.

The chain links TRBV4-1 to TRBJ2-1, with 8 bases aligning to TRBD2. CDR1 and CDR2 from the germline V gene are MGHRA and YSYEKL. Losses at the gene ends were 4 bases for V and 2 bases for J; bases not matched to a gene: 7. This CDR3 contains 16 residues. The CDR3 DNA is TGCGCCAGCAGCCCGCGGGATAGCGGGGCCTACAATGAGCAGTTCTTC. This codes for CASSPRDSGAYNEQFF.